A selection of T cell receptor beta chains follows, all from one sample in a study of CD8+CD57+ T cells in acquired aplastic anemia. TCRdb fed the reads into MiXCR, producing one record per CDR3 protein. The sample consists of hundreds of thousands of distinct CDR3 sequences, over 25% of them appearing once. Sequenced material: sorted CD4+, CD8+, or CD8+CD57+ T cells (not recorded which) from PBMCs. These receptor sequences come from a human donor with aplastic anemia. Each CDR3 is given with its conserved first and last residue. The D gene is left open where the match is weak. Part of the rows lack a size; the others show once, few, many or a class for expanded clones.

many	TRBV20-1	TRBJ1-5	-	TGCAGTGCTAGACTGGGGGGCGATCAGCCCCAGCATTTT	CSARLGGDQPQHF
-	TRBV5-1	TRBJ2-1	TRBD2	TGCGCCAGCAGCCCCCAAGCTAGCGGGGGCTCTTACAATGAGCAGTTCTTC	CASSPQASGGSYNEQFF
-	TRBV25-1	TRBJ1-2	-	TGTGCCAGCAGTGCTAGCACGGCTTATGGCTACACCTTC	CASSASTAYGYTF
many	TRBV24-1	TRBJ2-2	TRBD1	TGTGCCACCAGTGACACCGGGACAGGGGTGAACACCGGGGAGCTGTTTTTT	CATSDTGTGVNTGELFF
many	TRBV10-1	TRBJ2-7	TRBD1	TGCGCCAGCAGGAGCGTGGACAGGGTGGCCTACGAGCAGTACTTC	CASRSVDRVAYEQYF
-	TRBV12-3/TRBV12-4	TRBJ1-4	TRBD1	TGTGCCAGCAGTCCAAATACAGGGGGCAATGAAAAACTGTTTTTT	CASSPNTGGNEKLFF
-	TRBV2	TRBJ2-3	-	TGTGCCAGCAGAGAAGGACTTAGCACAGATACGCAGTATTTT	CASREGLSTDTQYF
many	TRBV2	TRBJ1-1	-	TGTGCCAGCAGTGACCCTAGAGGGACGTCGAACACTGAAGCTTTCTTT	CASSDPRGTSNTEAFF
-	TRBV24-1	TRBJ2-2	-	TGTGCCACCAGTGATTTGCCGGGGTGGGGAGCCGGGGAGCTGTTTTTT	CATSDLPGWGAGELFF
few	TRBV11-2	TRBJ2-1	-	TGTGCCAGCAGCGGCCTGACGGACTACTACAATGAGCAGTTCTTC	CASSGLTDYYNEQFF
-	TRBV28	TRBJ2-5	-	TGTGCCAGCACCGTCGGACTGGTTGGGGAGACCCAGTACTTC	CASTVGLVGETQYF
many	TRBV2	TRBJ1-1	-	TGTGCCAGCAGTATACAGCAGGAGAACACTGAAGCTTTCTTT	CASSIQQENTEAFF
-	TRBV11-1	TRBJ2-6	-	TGTGCCAGCATTCACGGGCTGTGCTCTGGGGCCAACGTCCTGACTTTC	CASIHGLCSGANVLTF
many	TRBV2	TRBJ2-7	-	TGTGCCAGCAGTGAAGGGCAGAGGGGCGAGCAGTACTTC	CASSEGQRGEQYF
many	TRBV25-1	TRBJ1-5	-	TGTGCCAGCAGTGAACAGGGTAACAATCAGCCCCAGCATTTT	CASSEQGNNQPQHF
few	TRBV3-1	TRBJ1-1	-	TGTGCCAGCAGCCATGCACAAATGGGCGGCACTGAAGCTTTCTTT	CASSHAQMGGTEAFF
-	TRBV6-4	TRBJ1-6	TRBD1	TGTGCCACCAGCAGGGACAGGGGGGATTCACCCCTCCACTTT	CATSRDRGDSPLHF
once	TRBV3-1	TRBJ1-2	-	TGTGCCAGCAGTCCTAAGGGCTACACCTTC	CASSPKGYTF
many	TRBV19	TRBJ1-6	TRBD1	TGTGCCAGTAGTATAGTCCGGGACAGGAGGTCTAATTCACCCCTCCACTTT	CASSIVRDRRSNSPLHF